The entry below gives a single TCR beta chain sequence along with its context. Its antigen is not known. The CDR3 length is 11 residues. CDR1 and CDR2 from the germline V gene are DFQATT and SNEGSKA (reference sequence). Trimming took off 4 bases at V and 9 bases at J, with 13 bases between the two ends. The table came from immunoSEQ multiplex PCR; TCRdb's copy has only in-frame clones and leaves some out. Of under 95,000 clones in the sample, approximately 90% were seen once. This sample is drawn from a study of graft-versus-host responses after intestinal transplantation. The wider study: Induction with anti-thymocyte globulin, then tacrolimus and steroids for 2 to 3 years, was given to all recipients. The study's findings and limits: Circulating GvH clone levels at their peak were associated with HvG declines (early post-transplant). Allografts carried high graft-versus-host to host-versus-graft clonal ratios in patients having graft-donor T cell macrochimerism.

The V call is TRBV20-1, the J call TRBJ2-7; D is perhaps TRBD1 (5 bases). This specimen consisted of unstimulated CD4+ T cells sorted from spleen or lymph node cells, obtained before transplant. The TCR originated in a human donor who was the organ donor for an intestinal transplant. The CDR3 sequence: CSAIHGTGQYF. In nucleotides, the CDR3 is TGCAGTGCTATACACGGAACAGGGCAGTACTTC.